This entry describes one T cell receptor (beta chain). The antigen remains unidentified. From germline, CDR1 is MNHNS and CDR2 SASEGT. This CDR3 has 15 amino acids. The data originate from a study of monozygotic twins with inflammatory bowel disease. Study-level findings and limits: No difference was seen in repertoire similarity between concordant and discordant twins, possibly from limited power. A distinction between different T cell subtypes was not possible.

In preparing each TCR library, 3500 ng of total RNA was used. Via template switching, UMIs carrying a 6-nucleotide sample barcode were introduced. TCRdb reanalyzed the 5' RACE reads and collapses them to one entry per CDR3 protein, without DNA. The sample data list 300,000 to 400,000 distinct CDR3 sequences. Sequencing input: blood. This chain joins TRBV6-1 and TRBJ1-6; the TCRdb D gene call, TRBD1, has no DNA to confirm it. This clonotype was obtained from a human donor with ulcerative colitis or Crohn's disease, or a healthy co-twin of an affected twin (not recorded which). The CDR3 here is CASSAGARDNSPLHF.